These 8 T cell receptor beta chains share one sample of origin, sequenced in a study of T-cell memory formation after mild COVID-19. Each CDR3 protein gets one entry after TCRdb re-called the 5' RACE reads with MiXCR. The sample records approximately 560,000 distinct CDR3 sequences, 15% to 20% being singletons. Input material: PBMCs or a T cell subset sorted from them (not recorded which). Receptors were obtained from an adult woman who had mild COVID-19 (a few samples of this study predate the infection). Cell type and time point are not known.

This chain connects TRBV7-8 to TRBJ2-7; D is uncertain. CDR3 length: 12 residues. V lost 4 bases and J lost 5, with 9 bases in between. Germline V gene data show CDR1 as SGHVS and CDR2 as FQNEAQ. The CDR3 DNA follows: TGTGCCAGCAGCTCCAGCTTCCACGAGCAGTACTTC. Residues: CASSSSFHEQYF.

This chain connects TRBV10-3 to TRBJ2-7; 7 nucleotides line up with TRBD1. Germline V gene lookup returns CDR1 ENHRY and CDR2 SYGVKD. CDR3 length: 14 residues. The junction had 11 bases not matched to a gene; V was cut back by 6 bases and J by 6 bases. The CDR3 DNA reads TGTGCCATCAGGGGGACAGCCCGAGGTGGCGAGCAGTACTTC. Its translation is CAIRGTARGGEQYF.

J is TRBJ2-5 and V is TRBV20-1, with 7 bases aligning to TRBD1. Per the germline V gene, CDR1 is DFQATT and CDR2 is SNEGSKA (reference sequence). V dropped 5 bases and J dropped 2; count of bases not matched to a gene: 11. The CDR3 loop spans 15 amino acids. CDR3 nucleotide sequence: TGCAGTGCTTTATCCCCGGGGACAGATCAAGAGACCCAGTACTTC. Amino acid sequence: CSALSPGTDQETQYF.

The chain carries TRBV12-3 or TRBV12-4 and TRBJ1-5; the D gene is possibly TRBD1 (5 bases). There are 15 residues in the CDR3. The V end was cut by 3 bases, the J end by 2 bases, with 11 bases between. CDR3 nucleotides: TGTGCCAGCAGTTTTTCAGGGTTCGGCAATCAGCCCCAGCATTTT. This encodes CASSFSGFGNQPQHF.

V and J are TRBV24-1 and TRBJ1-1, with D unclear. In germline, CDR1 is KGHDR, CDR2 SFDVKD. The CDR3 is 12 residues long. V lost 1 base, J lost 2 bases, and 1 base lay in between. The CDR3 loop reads CATSDFNTEAFF. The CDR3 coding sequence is TGTGCCACCAGTGATTTTAACACTGAAGCTTTCTTT.

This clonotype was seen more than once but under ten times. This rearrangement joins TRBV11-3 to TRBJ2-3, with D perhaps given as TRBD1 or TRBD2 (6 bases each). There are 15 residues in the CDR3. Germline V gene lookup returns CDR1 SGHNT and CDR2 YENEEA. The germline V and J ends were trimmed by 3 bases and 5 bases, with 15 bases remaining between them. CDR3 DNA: TGTGCCAGCAGCTTGATCGGGGGCAGGGGAGATACGCAGTATTTT. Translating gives CASSLIGGRGDTQYF.

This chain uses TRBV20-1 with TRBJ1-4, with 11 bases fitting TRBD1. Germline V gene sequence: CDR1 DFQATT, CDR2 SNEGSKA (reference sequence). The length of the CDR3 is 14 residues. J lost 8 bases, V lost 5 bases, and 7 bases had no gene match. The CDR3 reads CSAWTGGEGEKLFF. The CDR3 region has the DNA TGCAGTGCTTGGACAGGGGGCGAGGGGGAAAAACTGTTTTTT.

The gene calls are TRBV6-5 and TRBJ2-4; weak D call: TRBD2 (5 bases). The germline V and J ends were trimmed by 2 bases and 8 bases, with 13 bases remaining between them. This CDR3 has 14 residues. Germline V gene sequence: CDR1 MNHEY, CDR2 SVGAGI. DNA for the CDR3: TGTGCCAGCAGTTACGGACTCTCTGGGGACATTCAGTACTTC. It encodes CASSYGLSGDIQYF.